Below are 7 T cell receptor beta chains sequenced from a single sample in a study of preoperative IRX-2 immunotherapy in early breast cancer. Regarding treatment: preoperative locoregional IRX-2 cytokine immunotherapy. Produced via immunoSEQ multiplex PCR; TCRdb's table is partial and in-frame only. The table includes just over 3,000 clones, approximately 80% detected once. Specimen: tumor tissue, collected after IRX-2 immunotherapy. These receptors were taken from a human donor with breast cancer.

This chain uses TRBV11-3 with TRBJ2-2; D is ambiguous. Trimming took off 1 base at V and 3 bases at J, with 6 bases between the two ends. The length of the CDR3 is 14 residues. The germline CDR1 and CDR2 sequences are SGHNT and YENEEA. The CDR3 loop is CASSLGLHTGELFF. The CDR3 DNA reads TGTGCCAGCAGCTTAGGGCTTCACACCGGGGAGCTGTTTTTT.

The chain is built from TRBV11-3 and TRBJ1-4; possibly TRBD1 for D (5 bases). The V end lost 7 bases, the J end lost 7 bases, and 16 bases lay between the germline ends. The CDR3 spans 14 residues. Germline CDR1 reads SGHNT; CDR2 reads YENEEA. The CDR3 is CASTVSRDREKLFF. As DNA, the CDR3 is TGTGCCAGCACCGTTTCGCGGGACCGTGAAAAACTGTTTTTT.

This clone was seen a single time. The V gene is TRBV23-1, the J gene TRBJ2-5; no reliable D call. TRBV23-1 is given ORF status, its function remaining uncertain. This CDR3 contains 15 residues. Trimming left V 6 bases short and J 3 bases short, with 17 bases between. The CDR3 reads CASSHLSQAKETQYF. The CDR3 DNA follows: TGCGCCAGCAGCCACCTCTCCCAGGCGAAAGAGACCCAGTACTTC.

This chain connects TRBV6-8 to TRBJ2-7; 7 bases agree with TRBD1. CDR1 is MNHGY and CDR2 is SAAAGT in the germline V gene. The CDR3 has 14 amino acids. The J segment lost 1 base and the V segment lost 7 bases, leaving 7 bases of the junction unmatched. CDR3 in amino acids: CASTLRDRSYEQYF. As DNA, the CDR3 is TGTGCCAGCACCCTCCGGGACAGATCCTACGAGCAGTACTTC.

In DNA, the CDR3 is TGTGCCAGCAGAGGGACAGCCGTCTACGAGCAGTACTTC. Its translation is CASRGTAVYEQYF. The chain employs TRBV6-8 and TRBJ2-7; 7 bases map to TRBD1. V gave up 6 bases and J gave up 3 bases; unmatched junction bases: 5. CDR3 length: 13 residues. In germline, CDR1 is MNHGY, CDR2 SAAAGT.

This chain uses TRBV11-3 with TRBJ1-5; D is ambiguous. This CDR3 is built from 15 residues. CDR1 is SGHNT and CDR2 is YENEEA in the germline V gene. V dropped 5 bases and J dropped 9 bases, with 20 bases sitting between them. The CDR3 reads CASSILDGPRGPQHF. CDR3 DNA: TGTGCCAGCAGCATACTGGACGGCCCCCGGGGGCCCCAGCATTTT.

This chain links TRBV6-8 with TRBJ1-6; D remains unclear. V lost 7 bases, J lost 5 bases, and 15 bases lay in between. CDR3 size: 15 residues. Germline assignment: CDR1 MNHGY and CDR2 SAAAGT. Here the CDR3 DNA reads TGTGCCAGCAAGTCCTTTAGGAGGGATAATTCACCCCTCCACTTT. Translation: CASKSFRRDNSPLHF.